This T cell receptor (beta chain) was obtained from a study of blood T cell repertoires in COVID-19. Study-level background: Whether acute or convalescent, the COVID-19 samples came from the United States, Italy and Spain. T cells, B-cell-depleted T cells, or PBMCs supplied cDNA or gDNA.

Per the original methods: Quantification of nucleated cells was approximated via reference gene primer amplification. Produced via immunoSEQ multiplex PCR; TCRdb's table is partial and in-frame only. The DNA gave D and trimming, while V, J and clone size come from that table. The sample records about 91,000 clones, roughly 91% being singletons. The germline V and J ends were trimmed by 4 bases and 7 bases, with 27 bases remaining between them. The CDR3 totals 17 residues. Per germline, CDR1 SGDLS and CDR2 YYNGEE. This clone was detected once. The rearrangement links TRBV9 to TRBJ2-7; TRBD1 is a possible D gene (6 bases). Sequenced material: peripheral blood. This sequence was found in a woman of 80 years or more with active COVID-19. CDR3 region: CASSPSGDRLLRGEQYF. For the CDR3, the DNA is TGTGCCAGCAGCCCCTCAGGAGACCGGCTGTTGAGGGGGGAGCAGTACTTC.